This T cell receptor beta chain was sequenced for a study of T-cell reconstitution after alpha-beta-depleted transplantation in children. This clonotype was observed once. Antigen: not known. V lost 0 bases, J lost 2 bases, and 10 bases lay in between. The CDR3 extends over 15 amino acids. Germline-derived CDR1 and CDR2 are LGHDT and YNNKEL (reference sequence). General observations from the study: The authors attributed T-cell counts and diversity one year after transplant mostly to newly produced T cells. Reportedly, only several hundred clones from non-depleted graft cells drove alpha-beta T-cell counts at about two months. It was surviving recipient T cells and thymic progenitors that gave some patients high TCRbeta diversity at day 60.

Unique molecular identifiers were used in preparing the TCRbeta library. Each CDR3 protein gets one entry after TCRdb re-called the PCR reads with MiXCR. The sample shows hundreds of thousands of distinct CDR3 sequences, 15% to 20% of them seen only once. Source: PBMCs, mostly from graft donor cells, taken 360 days after TCRalphabeta/CD19-depleted stem cell transplant. This TCR came from a boy under three years old who had a stem cell transplant for Wiskott-Aldrich syndrome, so the T cells may come from the graft donor. This chain joins TRBV3-1 and TRBJ1-2; maybe TRBD1 (5 bases). As DNA, the CDR3 is TGTGCCAGCAGCCAAGATCGGCAGGGCAACTATGGCTACACCTTC. Amino acid sequence: CASSQDRQGNYGYTF.